This TCR beta chain was observed in a study of blood T cells in healthy people across ages. Per the germline V gene, CDR1 is SGHTA and CDR2 is FQGTGA. Deletions cut 0 bases from V and 0 bases from J, with 12 bases between. The CDR3 runs 16 residues. Then a second PCR, running roughly 7 to 11 cycles, was carried out with a sample-barcoded 5' primer and a J-beta primer mix. MiXCR, run by TCRdb on the 5' RACE reads, gives a single entry per CDR3 protein. The data show 750,000 to 950,000 distinct CDR3 sequences, about 28% seen once. This same sample was also part of a study on T cells of mothers and their children. That paper states: Using the M1S primer, the second PCR added sample barcodes along with 2-4 random nucleotides. There were over 9 million TCR beta CDR3 reads from each mother and about 3.1 million from each child. Similar thymic selection effects on TCR recombination output appear in pairs, both related and unrelated.

The origin of this receptor is a woman aged 35 to 49 in good health. This chain uses TRBV7-3 with TRBJ2-7; either TRBD1 or TRBD2 may supply D (5 bases each). The sequenced sample was blood. CDR3: CASSLTGTTSSYEQYF. Here the CDR3 DNA reads TGTGCCAGCAGCTTAACCGGGACGACGAGCTCCTACGAGCAGTACTTC.